The rows below give T cell receptor beta chains drawn from one sample of a study of blood T cell repertoires in COVID-19. The protocol was immunoSEQ multiplex PCR, while the TCRdb copy is restricted to in-frame clones and leaves out a portion. The repertoire includes roughly 220,000 clones, roughly 80% of them detected once, and 1.3% sits in the top ten. The specimen sequenced was PBMCs or T cells enriched from blood (not recorded which). These receptors originate from a woman aged 40 to 50 with acute COVID-19. CDR3s include the opening cysteine and the closing phenylalanine or tryptophan. D genes are given only for firm matches. Size tells how often a clone was seen (once, few, many) or the class of an expanded clone, and some rows leave it out.

D: TRBD1; V: TRBV5-1; size: NA; J: TRBJ1-1; DNA: TGCGCCAGCAGCTCAGACGGACAGGGGAACACTGAAGCTTTCTTT; CDR3: CASSSDGQGNTEAFF
D: TRBD2; V: TRBV11-2; size: NA; J: TRBJ2-7; DNA: TGTGCCAGCAGCTTACGGGGGGGCTCGTACGAGCAGTACTTC; CDR3: CASSLRGGSYEQYF
D: NA; V: TRBV10-3; size: NA; J: TRBJ1-1; DNA: TGTGCCATCAGTGTTGAAGGAGGGACTGAAGCTTTCTTT; CDR3: CAISVEGGTEAFF
D: TRBD2; V: TRBV23-1; size: NA; J: TRBJ2-7; DNA: TGCGCCAGCAGTAAAGGCGGGGGACTAGCGGGAGCGGACGAGCAGTACTTC; CDR3: CASSKGGGLAGADEQYF
D: NA; V: TRBV19; size: NA; J: TRBJ1-5; DNA: TGTGCCAGTTCCGCGACAGGTCGAGATCAGCCCCAGCATTTT; CDR3: CASSATGRDQPQHF
D: NA; V: TRBV19; size: NA; J: TRBJ1-5; DNA: TGTGCCAGTAGTGTCCGGGATAGCAATCAGCCCCAGCATTTT; CDR3: CASSVRDSNQPQHF
D: TRBD1; V: TRBV27; size: NA; J: TRBJ1-1; DNA: TGTGCCAGCAGTTTGGTCTCGGACAGGCGGAAGAACACTGAAGCTTTCTTT; CDR3: CASSLVSDRRKNTEAFF
D: TRBD1; V: TRBV27; size: NA; J: TRBJ1-1; DNA: TGTGCCAGCAGTTACAACAGGGGGCCCGGCACTGAAGCTTTCTTT; CDR3: CASSYNRGPGTEAFF
D: TRBD1; V: TRBV19; size: NA; J: TRBJ2-4; DNA: TGTGCCAGTAGCCCTTCCAAGGACAGGGTGTACAAAAACATTCAGTACTTC; CDR3: CASSPSKDRVYKNIQYF
D: TRBD2; V: TRBV6-6; size: NA; J: TRBJ2-3; DNA: TGTGCCAGCAGTTACTCGGGAGGGGACACAGATACGCAGTATTTT; CDR3: CASSYSGGDTDTQYF
D: TRBD1; V: TRBV5-1; size: NA; J: TRBJ1-6; DNA: TGCGCCAGCAGCTTGAGACAGGGTGGTAATTCACCCCTCCACTTT; CDR3: CASSLRQGGNSPLHF
D: NA; V: TRBV7-3; size: NA; J: TRBJ2-7; DNA: TGTGCCAGCAGCTTACAGGGGACCTACGAGCAGTACTTC; CDR3: CASSLQGTYEQYF
D: NA; V: TRBV7-6; size: NA; J: TRBJ2-6; DNA: TGTGCCAGCAGCCGGGAATATTTCTCTGGGGCCAACGTCCTGACTTTC; CDR3: CASSREYFSGANVLTF
D: TRBD1; V: TRBV3-1/TRBV3-2; size: NA; J: TRBJ1-1; DNA: TGTGCCAGCAGCCAAGTGACAGGGACTGAAGCTTTCTTT; CDR3: CASSQVTGTEAFF
D: NA; V: TRBV28; size: NA; J: TRBJ2-5; DNA: TGTGCCAGCAGTTTCGGGCGCAGGGTGAAGACCCAGTACTTC; CDR3: CASSFGRRVKTQYF
D: NA; V: TRBV6-5; size: NA; J: TRBJ1-1; DNA: TGTGCCAGCATCCGAAGCGGGGACACTGAAGCTTTCTTT; CDR3: CASIRSGDTEAFF
D: TRBD1; V: TRBV7-2; size: NA; J: TRBJ2-7; DNA: TGTGCCAGCAGCCAGGACAGGGGATACTACGAGCAGTACTTC; CDR3: CASSQDRGYYEQYF
D: TRBD1; V: TRBV14; size: NA; J: TRBJ2-1; DNA: TGTGCCAGCAGCAAGGGACAGTCTCTTTACTCCTACAATGAGCAGTTCTTC; CDR3: CASSKGQSLYSYNEQFF
D: TRBD1; V: TRBV5-1; size: NA; J: TRBJ1-6; DNA: TGCGCCAGCAGCTTGGCCATTACGGGGACAGGGAATTCACCCCTCCACTTT; CDR3: CASSLAITGTGNSPLHF
D: NA; V: TRBV7-3; size: NA; J: TRBJ2-1; DNA: TGTGCCAGCAGCCCCGGGACCGGAGGGTACAATGAGCAGTTCTTC; CDR3: CASSPGTGGYNEQFF
D: NA; V: TRBV5-6; size: NA; J: TRBJ1-1; DNA: TGTGCCAGCAGTCTGTTTACCCGGGACACTGAAGCTTTCTTT; CDR3: CASSLFTRDTEAFF
D: NA; V: TRBV6-5; size: NA; J: TRBJ1-2; DNA: TGTGCCAGCAGAACAGATAACTATGGCTACACCTTC; CDR3: CASRTDNYGYTF
D: TRBD2; V: TRBV28; size: NA; J: TRBJ2-3; DNA: TGTGCCAGCAGTTTTCGTAGCGGGACTAGCACAGATACGCAGTATTTT; CDR3: CASSFRSGTSTDTQYF
D: TRBD2; V: TRBV5-5; size: NA; J: TRBJ2-3; DNA: TGTGCCAGCAGCGAGGGACTAGCGGGAACTACGCAGTATTTT; CDR3: CASSEGLAGTTQYF
D: TRBD2; V: TRBV30; size: once; J: TRBJ2-7; DNA: TGTGCCGGAACTAGCGGCTTCTCCTACGAGCAGTACTTC; CDR3: CAGTSGFSYEQYF
D: NA; V: TRBV2; size: many; J: TRBJ1-3; DNA: TGTGCCAGCAGTGAAGGCAGGGGAGTTTCTGGAAACACCATATATTTT; CDR3: CASSEGRGVSGNTIYF
D: TRBD1; V: TRBV2; size: NA; J: TRBJ2-5; DNA: TGTGCCAGCCGCGCGACCGGGACAGAAAAAGAGACCCAGTACTTC; CDR3: CASRATGTEKETQYF
D: NA; V: TRBV10-2; size: NA; J: TRBJ1-6; DNA: TGCGCCAGCAGTGAGGGCAGGGAGGGTAATTCACCCCTCCACTTT; CDR3: CASSEGREGNSPLHF
D: NA; V: TRBV10-2; size: few; J: TRBJ2-1; DNA: TGCGCCAGCAGTAGACGCGCGGATAGCTCCTACAATGAGCAGTTCTTC; CDR3: CASSRRADSSYNEQFF
D: TRBD1; V: TRBV7-7; size: few; J: TRBJ2-5; DNA: TGTGCCAGCAGCTTAGGGACAGGACAAGAGACCCAGTACTTC; CDR3: CASSLGTGQETQYF
D: TRBD2; V: TRBV19; size: NA; J: TRBJ2-1; DNA: TGTGCCAGTAGTACCCTCCCGGGTAGCGGGAGGGGCAATGAGCAGTTCTTC; CDR3: CASSTLPGSGRGNEQFF
D: TRBD1; V: TRBV29-1; size: NA; J: TRBJ2-3; DNA: TGCAGCGTCAGGGGGACAGGGGGTGTAGATACGCAGTATTTT; CDR3: CSVRGTGGVDTQYF
D: NA; V: TRBV6-5; size: NA; J: TRBJ1-3; DNA: TGTGCCAGCAGCGATCAGGGGAGAGGAAACACCATATATTTT; CDR3: CASSDQGRGNTIYF
D: NA; V: TRBV30; size: NA; J: TRBJ1-1; DNA: TGTGCCTGGAGGTCGACACGCACTGAAGCTTTCTTT; CDR3: CAWRSTRTEAFF
D: TRBD1; V: TRBV2; size: NA; J: TRBJ1-4; DNA: TGTGCCAGCAGAGCCGGGACAGGAGCAGCTAATGAAAAACTGTTTTTT; CDR3: CASRAGTGAANEKLFF
D: TRBD1; V: TRBV12-3/TRBV12-4; size: once; J: TRBJ1-5; DNA: TGTGCCAGCAGATCGGAGCAGGGGGTGCCCCAGCATTTT; CDR3: CASRSEQGVPQHF
D: NA; V: TRBV5-1; size: NA; J: TRBJ2-7; DNA: TGCGCCAGCAGCCGTGACAGTACGAGCTCCTACGAGCAGTACTTC; CDR3: CASSRDSTSSYEQYF